This TCR beta chain is drawn from a study of Graves' ophthalmopathy and Graves' hyperthyroidism (dated by TCRdb to the late 2010s). Turning to the overall study: Peripheral blood was collected at initial diagnosis, before any treatment. In total, 135 blood samples were TCR-sequenced: 40 to 45 ophthalmopathy, around 75 hyperthyroidism and approximately 17 hyperthyroidism-to-ophthalmopathy patients. An independent validation cohort comprised 18 hyperthyroidism patients and 15 to 17 patients who later progressed from hyperthyroidism to ophthalmopathy. In about 6 hyperthyroidism patients, the T-cell repertoire of thyroid tissue was compared with the T-cell repertoire of blood. Following sampling, methimazole starting at 30 mg daily was administered to hyperthyroidism patients, and high-dose intravenous methylprednisolone was administered to ophthalmopathy patients. To tell Graves' ophthalmopathy apart from Graves' hyperthyroidism, and to predict which patients would progress to ophthalmopathy, the study relied on TCR beta repertoire signatures. A discovery set of 90 to 100 patients (more than 40 ophthalmopathy, about 58 stable hyperthyroidism) was enrolled to explore V-J signatures distinguishing ophthalmopathy from hyperthyroidism.

General conclusions and limits of the study: The 13-signature model separated ophthalmopathy from stable hyperthyroidism with 85% to 90% sensitivity and less than 83% specificity in cross-validation, and 80%/75% in the test set. In validation, the model predicted ophthalmopathy progression with 55% to 71% sensitivity and around 72% specificity; around twelve predicted patients were CT-confirmed with GO in a median of approximately six months. Sample size was not statistically predetermined, and group allocation was not concealed from the investigators. Most expanded thyroid clonotypes with frequency above 0.001 were also detected in blood, suggesting blood repertoires may reflect the thyroid immune response.

Germline trimming amounts to 0 bases on V and 4 bases on J, with 6 as the count of junction bases outside the gene matches. The CDR3 numbers 15 residues from cysteine through phenylalanine. The sequence is cut down to CDR3 DNA, 45 bases in frame from base 1. The germline V gene sets CDR1 to MNHEY and CDR2 to SVGAGI. For repertoire sequencing, the TCR beta CDR3 regions were amplified from RNA transcripts. HTBI primers and the Qiagen OneStep RT-PCR kit were used in a first-round RT-PCR, which was followed by a second-round multiplex PCR, size selection and purification. Libraries were sequenced on an Illumina HiSeq2000 using paired-end 100 bp reads. As for the authors' bioinformatics: SOAPnuke was used for read processing, and reads with adapters, uncalled bases, a mean Phred below 15, or no exact constant-primer or identifier match were discarded. COPE v1.2.5 was used to merge the high-quality paired reads. Unique nucleotide sequences were defined as clonotypes and aligned to IMGT TRB V, D and J references using MiTCR v1.1. Analysis was restricted to V-J combinations with a frequency above 0.0001, which covered about 99% of repertoires. A TCR clonal expansion and chaos score per V-J combination was defined as the ratio of F50 clonal expansion to chaos observed in the TCRdist matrix. Features were reduced by Welch's t-statistics and random forest to around 13 V-J combinations, which fed a naive Bayes classifier. The similarity between thyroid and blood repertoires was quantified using the Morisita-Horn index. TCRdb reworked the public reads: Q25 trimming with fastp, MiXCR clone assembly, productive beta chains retained. CDR3 protein sequences are deduplicated, and each keeps its most common genes and DNA. The V and J calls shown here were made by TCRdb, not taken from the authors' results. The sample yields about 660,000 distinct CDR3 sequences; about 38% were counted once. The top ten clones comprise more than 2.5% of the sample.

Ophthalmopathy patients were characterized by moderately to severely active disease, a Clinical Activity Score of at least 3, a NOSPECS grade of at least 4, and a disease duration under 3 months. Patients were excluded if they had other autoimmune diseases, uncontrolled infections, pregnancy or lactation. Clinical symptoms, serum thyroxine, TRAb, thyroid ultrasound and orbital computed tomography formed the basis of the diagnosis. Using Ficoll-Paque density gradient centrifugation, PBMCs were isolated from about 9.4 ml of fresh peripheral blood. Total RNA was extracted using Trizol reagent, and RNA quality was checked on an Agilent 2100 Bioanalyzer. In the case of this clonotype: Its antigen target is currently unknown. Per-nucleotide qualities are absent, and no much larger clonotype sits a single base away.

Sequencing was done on a sample of peripheral blood. The chain uses TRBV6-5 and TRBJ2-7, with 7 junctional bases fitting TRBD2. This TCR derives from an adult man with Graves' ophthalmopathy. The CDR3 loop reads CASSYSRGGWYEQYF. The nucleotides read TGTGCCAGCAGTTACTCGCGGGGAGGGTGGTACGAGCAGTACTTC.